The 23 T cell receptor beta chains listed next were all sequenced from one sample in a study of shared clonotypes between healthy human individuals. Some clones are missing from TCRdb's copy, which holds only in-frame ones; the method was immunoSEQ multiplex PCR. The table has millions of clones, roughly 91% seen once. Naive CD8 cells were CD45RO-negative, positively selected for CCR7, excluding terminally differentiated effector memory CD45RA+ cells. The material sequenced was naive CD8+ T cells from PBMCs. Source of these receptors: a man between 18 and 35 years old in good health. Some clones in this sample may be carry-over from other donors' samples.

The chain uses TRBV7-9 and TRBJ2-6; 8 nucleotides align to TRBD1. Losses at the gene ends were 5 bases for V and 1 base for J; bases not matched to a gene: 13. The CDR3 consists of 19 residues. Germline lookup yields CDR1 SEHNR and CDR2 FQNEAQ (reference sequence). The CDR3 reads CASSQPTGDGGSGANVLTF. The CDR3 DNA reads TGTGCCAGCAGCCAACCGACAGGGGATGGGGGTTCTGGGGCCAACGTCCTGACTTTC. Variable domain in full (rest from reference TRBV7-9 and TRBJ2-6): DTGVSQNPRHKITKRGQNVTFRCDPISEHNRLYWYRQTLGQGPEFLTYFQNEAQLEKSRLLSDRFSAERPKGSFSTLEIQRTEQGDSAMYLCASSQPTGDGGSGANVLTFGAGSRLTVL.

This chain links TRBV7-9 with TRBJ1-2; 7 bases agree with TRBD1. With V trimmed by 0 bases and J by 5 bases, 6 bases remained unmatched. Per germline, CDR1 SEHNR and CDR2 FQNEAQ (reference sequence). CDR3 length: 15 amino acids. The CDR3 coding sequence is TGTGCCAGCAGCTTAGCAGGGGGCGAAGGGTATGGCTACACCTTC. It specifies CASSLAGGEGYGYTF.

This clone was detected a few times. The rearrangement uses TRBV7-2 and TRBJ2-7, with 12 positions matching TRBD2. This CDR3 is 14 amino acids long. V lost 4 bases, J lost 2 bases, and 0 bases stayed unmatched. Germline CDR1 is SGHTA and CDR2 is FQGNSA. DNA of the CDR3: TGTGCCAGCAGCTGGACTAGCGGGGCCTACGAGCAGTACTTC. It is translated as CASSWTSGAYEQYF.

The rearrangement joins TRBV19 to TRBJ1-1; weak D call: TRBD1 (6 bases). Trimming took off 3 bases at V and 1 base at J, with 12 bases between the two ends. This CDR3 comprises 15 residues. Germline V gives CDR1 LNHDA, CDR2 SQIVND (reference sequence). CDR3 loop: CASSIRTGTNTEAFF. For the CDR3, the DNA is TGTGCCAGTAGTATTCGTACAGGGACGAACACTGAAGCTTTCTTT.

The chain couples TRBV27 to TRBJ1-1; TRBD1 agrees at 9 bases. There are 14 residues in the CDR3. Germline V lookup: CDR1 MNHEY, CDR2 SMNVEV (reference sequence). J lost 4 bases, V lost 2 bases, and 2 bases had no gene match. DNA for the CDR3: TGTGCCAGCAGTTTACGGACAGGGGTCACTGAAGCTTTCTTT. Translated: CASSLRTGVTEAFF.

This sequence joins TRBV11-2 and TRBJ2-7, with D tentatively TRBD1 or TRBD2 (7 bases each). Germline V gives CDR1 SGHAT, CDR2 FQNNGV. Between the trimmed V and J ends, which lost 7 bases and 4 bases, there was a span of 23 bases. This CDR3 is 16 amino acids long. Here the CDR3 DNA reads TGTGCCAGCACCCCAGGGGGGGGAGTTAATCCATACGAGCAGTACTTC. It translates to CASTPGGGVNPYEQYF.

CDR3 bases: TGTGCCAGCAGTTACTCGAGGGTGACTAGCAGTGAGCAGTTCTTC. Translating gives CASSYSRVTSSEQFF. The J gene is TRBJ2-1, the V gene TRBV6-5; TRBD2 matches 7 bases. V was clipped by 0 bases and J by 9 bases; unmatched bases: 8. CDR1 and CDR2 from the germline V gene are MNHEY and SVGAGI. CDR3 length: 15 amino acids.

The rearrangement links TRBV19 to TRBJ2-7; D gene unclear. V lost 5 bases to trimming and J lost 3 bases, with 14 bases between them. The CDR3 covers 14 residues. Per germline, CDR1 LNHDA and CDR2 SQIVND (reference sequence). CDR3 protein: CASSETPRNYEQYF. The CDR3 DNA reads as TGTGCCAGTAGTGAGACACCGAGGAACTACGAGCAGTACTTC. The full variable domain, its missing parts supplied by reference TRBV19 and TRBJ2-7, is DGGITQSPKYLFRKEGQNVTLSCEQNLNHDAMYWYRQDPGQGLRLIYYSQIVNDFQKGDIAEGYSVSREKKESFPLTVTSAQKNPTAFYLCASSETPRNYEQYFGPGTRLTVT.

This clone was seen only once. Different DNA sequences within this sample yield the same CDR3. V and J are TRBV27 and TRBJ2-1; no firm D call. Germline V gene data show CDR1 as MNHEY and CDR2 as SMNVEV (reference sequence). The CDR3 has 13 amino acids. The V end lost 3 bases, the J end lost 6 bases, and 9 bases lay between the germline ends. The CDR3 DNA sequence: TGTGCCAGCAGTTTTAGTGCTAGCAATGAGCAGTTCTTC. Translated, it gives CASSFSASNEQFF.

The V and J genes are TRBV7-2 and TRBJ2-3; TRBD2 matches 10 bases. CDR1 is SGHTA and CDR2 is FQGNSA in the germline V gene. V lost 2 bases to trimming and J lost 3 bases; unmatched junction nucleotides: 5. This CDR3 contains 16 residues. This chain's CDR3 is CASSLPAGGPTDTQYF. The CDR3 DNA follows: TGTGCCAGCAGCTTACCAGCGGGAGGGCCGACAGATACGCAGTATTTT.

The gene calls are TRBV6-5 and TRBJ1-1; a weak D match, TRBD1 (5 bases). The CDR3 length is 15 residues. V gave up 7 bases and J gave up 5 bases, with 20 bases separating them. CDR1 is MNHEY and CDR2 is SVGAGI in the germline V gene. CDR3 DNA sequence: TGTGCCAGCACCACAACGAGGGGTGGAGGGACTGAAGCTTTCTTT. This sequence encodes CASTTTRGGGTEAFF.

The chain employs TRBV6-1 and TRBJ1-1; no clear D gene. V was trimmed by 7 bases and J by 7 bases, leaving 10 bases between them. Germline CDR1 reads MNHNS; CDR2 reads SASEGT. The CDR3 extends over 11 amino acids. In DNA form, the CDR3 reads TGTGCCAGCAATCCGATAGGTGAAGCTTTCTTT. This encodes CASNPIGEAFF.

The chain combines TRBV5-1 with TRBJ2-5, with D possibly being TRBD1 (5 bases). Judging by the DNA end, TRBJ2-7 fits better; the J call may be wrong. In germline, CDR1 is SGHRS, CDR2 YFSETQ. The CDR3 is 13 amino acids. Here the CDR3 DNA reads TGCGCCAGCAGCCCGGAGCAGGGCTACGAGCAGTACTTC. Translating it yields CASSPEQGYEQYF.

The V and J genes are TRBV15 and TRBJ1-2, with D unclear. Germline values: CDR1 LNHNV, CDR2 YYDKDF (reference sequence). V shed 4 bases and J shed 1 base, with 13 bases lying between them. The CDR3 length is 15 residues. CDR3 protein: CATSTTRNLNYGYTF. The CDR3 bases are TGTGCCACCAGCACAACCCGTAATCTTAACTATGGCTACACCTTC.

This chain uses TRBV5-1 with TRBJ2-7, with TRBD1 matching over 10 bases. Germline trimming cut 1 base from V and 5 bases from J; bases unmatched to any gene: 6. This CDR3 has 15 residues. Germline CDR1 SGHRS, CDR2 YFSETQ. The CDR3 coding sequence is TGCGCCAGCAGCTTGTGGGACAGGGGTGCCCACGAGCAGTACTTC. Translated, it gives CASSLWDRGAHEQYF. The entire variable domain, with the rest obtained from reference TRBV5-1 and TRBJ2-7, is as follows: KAGVTQTPRYLIKTRGQQVTLSCSPISGHRSVSWYQQTPGQGLQFLFEYFSETQRNKGNFPGRFSGRQFSNSRSEMNVSTLELGDSALYLCASSLWDRGAHEQYFGPGTRLTVT.

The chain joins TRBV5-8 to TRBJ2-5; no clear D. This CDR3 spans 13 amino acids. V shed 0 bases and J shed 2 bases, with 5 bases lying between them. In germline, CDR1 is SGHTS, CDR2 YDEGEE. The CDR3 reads CASSLVNQETQYF. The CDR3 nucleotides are TGTGCCAGCAGCTTGGTTAATCAAGAGACCCAGTACTTC. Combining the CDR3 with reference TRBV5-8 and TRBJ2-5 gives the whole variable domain EAGVTQSPTHLIKTRGQQATLRCSPISGHTSVYWYQQALGLGLQFLLWYDEGEERNRGNFPPRFSGRQFPNYSSELNVNALELEDSALYLCASSLVNQETQYFGPGTRLLVL.

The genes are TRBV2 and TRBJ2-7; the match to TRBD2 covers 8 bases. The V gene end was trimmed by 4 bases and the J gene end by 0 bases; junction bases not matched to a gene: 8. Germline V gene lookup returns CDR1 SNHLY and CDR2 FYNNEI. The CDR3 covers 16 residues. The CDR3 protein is CASSGPRLASSYEQYF. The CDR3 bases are TGTGCCAGCAGTGGCCCCCGACTAGCGTCCTCCTACGAGCAGTACTTC.

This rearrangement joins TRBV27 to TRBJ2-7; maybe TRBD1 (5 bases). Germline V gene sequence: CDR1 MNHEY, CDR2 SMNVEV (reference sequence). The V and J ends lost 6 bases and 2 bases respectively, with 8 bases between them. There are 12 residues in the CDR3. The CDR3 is CASRDTPYEQYF. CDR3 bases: TGTGCCAGCAGGGACACCCCCTACGAGCAGTACTTC.

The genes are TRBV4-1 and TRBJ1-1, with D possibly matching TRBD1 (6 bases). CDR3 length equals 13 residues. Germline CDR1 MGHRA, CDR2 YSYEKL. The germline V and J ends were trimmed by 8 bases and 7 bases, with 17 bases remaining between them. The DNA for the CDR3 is TGCGCCAGCTCGGGAGGGAGGGGGAATGAAGCTTTCTTT. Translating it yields CASSGGRGNEAFF.

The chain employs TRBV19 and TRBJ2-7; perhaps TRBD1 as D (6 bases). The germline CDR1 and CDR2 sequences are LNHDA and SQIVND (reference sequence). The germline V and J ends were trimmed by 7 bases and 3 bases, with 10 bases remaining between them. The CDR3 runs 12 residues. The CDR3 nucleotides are TGTGCCAGTATGGACAGCCACTACGAGCAGTACTTC. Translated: CASMDSHYEQYF.

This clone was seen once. This CDR3 is CSVEDQRGQGYGYTF. The CDR3 DNA reads as TGCAGCGTTGAAGATCAACGGGGGCAGGGCTATGGCTACACCTTC. The chain combines TRBV29-1 with TRBJ1-2; a weak D match, TRBD1 (6 bases). CDR3 length: 15 residues. Germline V gene lookup returns CDR1 SQVTM and CDR2 ANQGSEA. The germline V and J ends were trimmed by 0 bases and 4 bases, with 15 bases remaining between them. The variable domain in full, with the rest retrieved from reference TRBV29-1 and TRBJ1-2, is SAVISQKPSRDICQRGTSLTIQCQVDSQVTMMFWYRQQPGQSLTLIATANQGSEATYESGFVIDKFPISRPNLTFSTLTVSNMSPEDSSIYLCSVEDQRGQGYGYTFGSGTRLTVV.

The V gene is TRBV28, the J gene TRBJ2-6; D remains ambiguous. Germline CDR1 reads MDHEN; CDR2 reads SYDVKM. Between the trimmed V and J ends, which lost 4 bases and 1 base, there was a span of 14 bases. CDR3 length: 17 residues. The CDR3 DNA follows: TGTGCCAGCAGTTCCCCAGGCGTGCTTTCTGGGGCCAACGTCCTGACTTTC. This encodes CASSSPGVLSGANVLTF.

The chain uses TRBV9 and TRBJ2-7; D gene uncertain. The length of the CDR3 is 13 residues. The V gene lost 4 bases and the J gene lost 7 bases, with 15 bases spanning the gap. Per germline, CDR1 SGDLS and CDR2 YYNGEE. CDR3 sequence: CASSPLTAGEQYF. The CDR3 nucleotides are TGTGCCAGCAGCCCCCTAACCGCCGGAGAGCAGTACTTC.